This passage covers 3 T cell receptor beta chains from one sample sequenced in a study of blood T cell repertoires in COVID-19. TCRdb keeps only in-frame clones here, not all; method: immunoSEQ multiplex PCR. The table has 200,000 to 250,000 clones, 89% seen once; the top ten hold about 6%. Sequenced sample: peripheral blood. The receptors here all came from a man between 60 and 70 years old who had recovered from COVID-19.

The genes are TRBV18 and TRBJ1-5, with 11 bases aligning to TRBD1. Germline-derived CDR1 and CDR2 are KGHSH and LQKENI. Germline trimming cut 3 bases from V and 1 base from J; bases unmatched to any gene: 5. The CDR3 has 17 amino acids. In nucleotides, the CDR3 is TGTGCCAGCTCACCTGGACAGGGGGCGGGGAGCAATCAGCCCCAGCATTTT. Amino acid sequence: CASSPGQGAGSNQPQHF.

The chain's CDR3 is CASSEGTRSDTGELFF. Here the CDR3 DNA reads TGTGCCAGCAGCGAGGGGACTAGGTCGGACACCGGGGAGCTGTTTTTT. This chain uses TRBV9 with TRBJ2-2; 8 nucleotides agree with TRBD2. J lost 3 bases, V lost 3 bases, and 7 bases had no gene match. The CDR3 loop spans 16 amino acids. Germline V gives CDR1 SGDLS, CDR2 YYNGEE.

The V and J genes are TRBV9 and TRBJ2-5, with D perhaps TRBD1 (5 bases). The CDR3 spans 13 residues. Deletions cut 3 bases from V and 1 base from J, with 7 bases between. Germline CDR1 and CDR2: SGDLS and YYNGEE. CDR3 DNA sequence: TGTGCCAGCAGCGGACAGCCCCAAGAGACCCAGTACTTC. This sequence encodes CASSGQPQETQYF.